This T cell receptor beta chain was sequenced in a study of T cell changes during pregnancy in multiple sclerosis (dated by TCRdb to between 2018 and 2021). Turning to the overall study: In women with multiple sclerosis, the researchers looked at how the T cell repertoire shifted as pregnancy progressed.

The CDR3, cysteine through phenylalanine, is 15 amino acids long. The CDR3 DNA has 45 bases and is translated from base 1. Based on the germline V gene (reference sequence), the CDR1 and CDR2 sequences are MNHNY and SVGAGI. Trimming accounts for 4 bases at V and 2 bases at J, while the number of junction bases matched to no gene is 5. The library was generated by the immunoSEQ multiplex PCR assay. TCRdb mirrors the immuneACCESS table, restricted to in-frame sequences. Some clones are absent from its copies; in checked studies, under half trace to an unresolved V gene, and the reason for the others is unknown. The sample table lists more than 100,000 clones, around 94% of them with a count of one. The ten top clones hold around 0.92% of the sample. This clone has just one count. Its target antigen remains unknown. No much larger clone is present one base from it, and per-base qualities are unavailable.

The sequence was collected from a female donor with multiple sclerosis, enrolled in a pregnancy study. Recombination linked TRBV6-6 to TRBJ1-1, and TRBD1 aligns with 9 junction nucleotides. The source material was peripheral blood, sampled after pregnancy. The DNA is as follows: TGTGCCAGCAGTTTCCGGGACAGGGTAAACACTGAAGCTTTCTTT. Its protein is CASSFRDRVNTEAFF.